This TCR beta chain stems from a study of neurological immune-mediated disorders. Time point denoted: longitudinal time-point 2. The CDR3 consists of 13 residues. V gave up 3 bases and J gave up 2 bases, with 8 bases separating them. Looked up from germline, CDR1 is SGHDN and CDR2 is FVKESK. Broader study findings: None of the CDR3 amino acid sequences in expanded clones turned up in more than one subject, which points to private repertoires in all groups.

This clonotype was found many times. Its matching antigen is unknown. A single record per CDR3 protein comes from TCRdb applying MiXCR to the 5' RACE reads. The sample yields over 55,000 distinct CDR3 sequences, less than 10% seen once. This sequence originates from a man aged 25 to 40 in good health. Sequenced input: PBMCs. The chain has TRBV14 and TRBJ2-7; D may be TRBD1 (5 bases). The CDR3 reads CASSHGHTYEQYF. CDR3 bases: TGTGCCAGCAGCCATGGACATACCTACGAGCAGTACTTC.